This T cell receptor (beta chain) is from a study of neoadjuvant anti-PD-1 for oral cavity cancer. Method: immunoSEQ multiplex PCR; TCRdb's copy keeps in-frame clones and lacks some. Seen here are approximately 15,000 clones, roughly 78% observed once, and the top ten hold under 3%. The V end was cut by 1 base, the J end by 9 bases, with 16 bases between. The CDR3 sequence is 15 residues long. Germline CDR1 is SGHTA and CDR2 is FQGTGA. This clone showed up just once. PBMCs were not maintained or expanded in culture before analysis. This chain joins TRBV7-3 and TRBJ2-1, with D hard to call. Material: PBMCs, obtained before nivolumab (anti-PD-1) treatment. This receptor was identified in a person between 40 and 85 years old with oral cavity squamous cell carcinoma. CDR3: CASSLSVADRGEQFF. In DNA, the CDR3 is TGTGCCAGCAGCTTAAGCGTGGCGGACCGTGGTGAGCAGTTCTTC. Filled out from reference TRBV7-3 and TRBJ2-1, the complete variable domain reads GAGVSQTPSNKVTEKGKYVELRCDPISGHTALYWYRQSLGQGPEFLIYFQGTGAADDSGLPNDRFFAVRPEGSVSTLKIQRTERGDSAVYLCASSLSVADRGEQFFGPGTRLTVL.